Shown below are 28 T cell receptor beta chains from a single sample sequenced in a study of response to subunit inactivated influenza vaccine. TCRdb redid the calling of the RT-PCR reads with MiXCR, one entry per CDR3 protein. Among fewer than 400,000 distinct CDR3 sequences listed, less than 25% were seen once. The source material was PBMCs from blood, sampled approximately 20 months after vaccination. All receptors derive from a man between 45 and 75 years old who received an inactivated influenza vaccine.

The V gene is TRBV20-1, the J gene TRBJ1-1, with D tentatively TRBD1 (5 bases). Germline V gives CDR1 DFQATT, CDR2 SNEGSKA (reference sequence). This CDR3 spans 14 amino acids. V was shortened by 5 bases and J by 1 base, with 14 bases between the two germline ends. The CDR3 DNA reads as TGCAGTGCTTTTCGGGGGGGAGGGAACACTGAAGCTTTCTTT. Translating it yields CSAFRGGGNTEAFF.

The J gene is TRBJ1-1, the V gene TRBV7-9; 8 positions match TRBD1. The V gene's germline CDR1 is SEHNR and CDR2 FQNEAQ (reference sequence). This CDR3 is built from 14 residues. Losses at the gene ends were 5 bases for V and 3 bases for J; bases not matched to a gene: 5. CDR3 in DNA: TGTGCCAGCAGCGTACAGGGGGGGCACACTGAAGCTTTCTTT. It yields the protein CASSVQGGHTEAFF.

CDR3 sequence reads: CAWSRGGGTQETQYF. DNA of the CDR3: TGTGCCTGGAGTCGAGGTGGCGGGACCCAAGAGACCCAGTACTTC. This chain joins TRBV30 and TRBJ2-5; tentatively, D is TRBD2 (6 bases). Between the trimmed V and J ends, which lost 2 bases and 1 base, there was a span of 14 bases. The CDR3 is made up of 15 amino acids. Germline V gives CDR1 GTSNPN, CDR2 SVGIG (reference sequence).

The chain uses TRBV4-3 and TRBJ1-2; D gene ambiguous. V lost 0 bases, J lost 1 base, and 3 bases lay in between. This CDR3 contains 13 residues. Germline CDR1 is LGHNA and CDR2 is YSLEER. The CDR3 here is CASSQDNNYGYTF. The DNA of the CDR3 is TGCGCCAGCAGCCAAGATAATAACTATGGCTACACCTTC.

The chain employs TRBV2 and TRBJ1-5; no firm D call. Per germline, CDR1 SNHLY and CDR2 FYNNEI. CDR3 length equals 12 residues. Trimming left V 3 bases short and J 6 bases short, with 6 bases between. The DNA of the CDR3 is TGTGCCAGCAGTGAGGAAAGTCAGCCCCAGCATTTT. Protein product: CASSEESQPQHF. The full variable domain, with the rest looked up from reference TRBV2 and TRBJ1-5, is EPEVTQTPSHQVTQMGQEVILRCVPISNHLYFYWYRQILGQKVEFLVSFYNNEISEKSEIFDDQFSVERPDGSNFTLKIRSTKLEDSAMYFCASSEESQPQHFGDGTRLSIL.

The chain carries TRBV15 and TRBJ1-1; TRBD1 agrees at 11 bases. CDR3 length: 14 residues. V lost 0 bases and J lost 11; bases outside the gene matches: 5. CDR1 LNHNV and CDR2 YYDKDF come from the germline V gene (reference sequence). The CDR3 is CATSRDHGQGAAFF. In nucleotides, the CDR3 is TGTGCCACCAGCAGAGATCACGGACAGGGGGCGGCTTTCTTT.

This clonotype was seen a few times. The V gene is TRBV24-1, the J gene TRBJ2-4, with D perhaps TRBD1 (7 bases). Deletions cut 8 bases from V and 6 bases from J, with 19 bases between. This CDR3 is built from 15 residues. CDR1 is KGHDR and CDR2 is SFDVKD in the germline V gene. CDR3 sequence reads: CATTGGWGRTNIQYF. In nucleotides, the CDR3 is TGTGCCACCACAGGGGGGTGGGGACGGACAAACATTCAGTACTTC.

CDR3 coding DNA: TGTGCCAGCAGTTCAGGGGCAGGGGACTACGAGCAGTACTTC. Its protein product is CASSSGAGDYEQYF. V and J are TRBV27 and TRBJ2-7, with a weak D call TRBD1 (6 bases). The CDR3 contains 14 residues. CDR1 and CDR2 from the germline V gene are MNHEY and SMNVEV (reference sequence). Trimming left V 4 bases short and J 3 bases short, with 13 bases between.

The V and J genes are TRBV12-3 or TRBV12-4 and TRBJ1-2, with D hard to call. There are 14 residues in the CDR3. The V end lost 5 bases, the J end lost 8 bases, and 18 bases lay between the germline ends. CDR3 sequence reads: CASSPVHKRRGYTF. DNA of the CDR3: TGTGCCAGCAGTCCCGTGCATAAAAGGAGAGGCTACACCTTC.

V is TRBV7-2 and J is TRBJ2-1; the D gene could be TRBD1 or TRBD2 (7 bases each). The V gene lost 4 bases and the J gene lost 10 bases, with 17 bases spanning the gap. The length of the CDR3 is 14 residues. From germline, CDR1 is SGHTA and CDR2 FQGNSA. CDR3 loop: CASSSRGGWWEQFF. For the CDR3, the DNA is TGTGCCAGCAGCTCCAGGGGGGGATGGTGGGAGCAGTTCTTC.

The chain is built from TRBV3-1 and TRBJ2-4; D tentatively fits TRBD1 or TRBD2 (6 bases each). The CDR3 spans 14 residues. Germline-derived CDR1 and CDR2 are LGHDT and YNNKEL (reference sequence). The V end was cut by 4 bases, the J end by 8 bases, with 15 bases between. The CDR3 coding sequence is TGTGCCAGCAGCCCAACAGGGACTGCGGACATTCAGTACTTC. Encoded protein: CASSPTGTADIQYF.

Remarks on this clonotype: One end of the junction does not line up with germline, which may come from a read error. The chain carries TRBV7-6 and TRBJ2-3, with D perhaps matching TRBD1 or TRBD2 (5 bases each). This CDR3 spans 15 amino acids. The V gene's germline CDR1 is SGHVS and CDR2 FNYEAQ. CDR3 residues: CASSPMPRGTNTQYF. In DNA form, the CDR3 reads TGTGCCAGCAGCCCGATGCCTCGGGGCACAAATACGCAGTATTTT.

The chain recombines TRBV29-1 with TRBJ2-7, with D perhaps matching TRBD2 (6 bases). Germline CDR1 and CDR2: SQVTM and ANQGSEA. This CDR3 comprises 13 residues. V lost 6 bases and J lost 2, with 14 bases in between. CDR3 sequence reads: CSVGGILTYEQYF. The CDR3, as DNA: TGCAGCGTCGGCGGGATTTTAACCTACGAGCAGTACTTC.

J is TRBJ1-4 and V is TRBV4-2, with D possibly being TRBD1 (5 bases). This CDR3 region has 18 residues. V was pared by 0 bases and J by 5 bases, with 19 bases between. Germline CDR1 is LGHNA and CDR2 is YNFKEQ. The CDR3 coding sequence is TGTGCCAGCAGCCAAGACCCCGGGGGGTCGGAGCGCAATGAAAAACTGTTTTTT. It is translated as CASSQDPGGSERNEKLFF.

This clonotype was seen only a few times. The chain links TRBV4-1 to TRBJ1-5; D unresolved. Germline V gene lookup returns CDR1 MGHRA and CDR2 YSYEKL. The V end lost 0 bases, the J end lost 2 bases, and 14 bases lay between the germline ends. This CDR3 region has 17 residues. This CDR3 reads CASSQDLILLGNQPQHF. In DNA form, the CDR3 reads TGCGCCAGCAGCCAAGATCTGATCCTCTTGGGCAATCAGCCCCAGCATTTT.

The CDR3 DNA sequence: TGCAGTGCTCTTCCCGGGACCCACACCTACGAGCAGTACTTC. The encoded protein is CSALPGTHTYEQYF. The rearrangement uses TRBV20-1 and TRBJ2-7, with D tentatively TRBD1 or TRBD2 (5 bases each). V was clipped by 5 bases and J by 2 bases, with 16 bases between them. This CDR3 region has 14 residues. Looked up from germline, CDR1 is DFQATT and CDR2 is SNEGSKA (reference sequence).

This clonotype appeared a few times. The V and J genes are TRBV11-2 and TRBJ2-5, with no clear D. The CDR3 runs to 12 residues. CDR1 SGHAT and CDR2 FQNNGV come from the germline V gene. V was pared by 0 bases and J by 4 bases, with 3 bases between. CDR3 nucleotides: TGTGCCAGCAGCTTAGATAGAGAGACCCAGTACTTC. Residues: CASSLDRETQYF.

This rearrangement joins TRBV28 to TRBJ2-3; 7 nucleotides align to TRBD1. J was trimmed by 4 bases and V by 7 bases; bases with no gene match: 14. The germline V gene encodes CDR1 MDHEN and CDR2 SYDVKM. The CDR3 spans 16 residues. CDR3 in DNA: TGTGCCAGCAACCTACTATTACAGGGGCGGCCAGATACGCAGTATTTT. Translating gives CASNLLLQGRPDTQYF.

Many counts were recorded for this clonotype. J is TRBJ1-5 and V is TRBV6-2 or TRBV6-3; TRBD1 matches 8 bases. CDR3 size: 14 residues. The germline gives CDR1 MNHEY, CDR2 SVGEGT. V lost 6 bases and J lost 2; bases outside the gene matches: 3. CDR3 amino acids: CASSGTGGNQPQHF. The CDR3 coding sequence is TGTGCCAGCAGCGGGACAGGAGGCAATCAGCCCCAGCATTTT.

The chain combines TRBV28 with TRBJ1-5; D is perhaps TRBD1 (6 bases). This CDR3 contains 15 residues. Per the germline V gene, CDR1 is MDHEN and CDR2 is SYDVKM. Trimming shortened V by 8 bases and J by 0 bases, and 14 bases separated the two germline ends. The CDR3 sequence is CASFGQRYSNQPQHF. CDR3 in DNA: TGTGCCAGCTTCGGACAGAGATATAGCAATCAGCCCCAGCATTTT.

The V call is TRBV20-1, the J call TRBJ2-7; D may be TRBD2 (6 bases). The CDR3 has 17 residues. CDR1 and CDR2 from the germline V gene are DFQATT and SNEGSKA (reference sequence). Deletions cut 4 bases from V and 0 bases from J, with 22 bases between. The CDR3, as DNA: TGCAGTGCTAACCCAATTTCTAGCGTCAAGAGCTCCTACGAGCAGTACTTC. Translation gives CSANPISSVKSSYEQYF.

The chain has TRBV5-1 and TRBJ2-1; D not certain. V dropped 3 bases and J dropped 7 bases, with 14 bases sitting between them. This CDR3 comprises 14 residues. Germline loops: CDR1 SGHRS, CDR2 YFSETQ. The CDR3 sequence: CASSSTRLGNEQFF. CDR3 DNA: TGCGCCAGCAGCTCTACTCGACTGGGGAATGAGCAGTTCTTC.

The chain has TRBV27 and TRBJ2-7; possibly TRBD1 for D (6 bases). The CDR3 length is 14 residues. Germline assignment: CDR1 MNHEY and CDR2 SMNVEV (reference sequence). V shed 5 bases and J shed 6 bases, with 17 bases lying between them. The CDR3 is CASSLDRQVSEQYF. CDR3 DNA: TGTGCCAGCAGTCTAGACCGACAGGTTTCCGAGCAGTACTTC.

The chain links TRBV10-3 to TRBJ1-1; D gene ambiguous. This CDR3 region has 11 residues. The V gene's germline CDR1 is ENHRY and CDR2 SYGVKD. Trimming pared 10 bases from V and 1 base from J, leaving 7 bases between. CDR3 residues: CATSANTEAFF. The CDR3 coding sequence is TGTGCCACCTCCGCGAACACTGAAGCTTTCTTT.

Ten or more counts support this clonotype. This chain links TRBV5-1 with TRBJ1-2, with 8 bases that match TRBD1. V was clipped by 5 bases and J by 3 bases; unmatched bases: 3. The CDR3 extends over 13 amino acids. CDR1 is SGHRS, CDR2 YFSETQ, per germline. The CDR3, as DNA: TGCGCCAGCAGTGCAGGGGGCGACTATGGCTACACCTTC. This codes for CASSAGGDYGYTF.

This clonotype was seen more than once but under ten times. The chain couples TRBV4-1 to TRBJ1-2; D uncertain. The CDR3 has 14 amino acids. Per germline, CDR1 MGHRA and CDR2 YSYEKL. Trimming removed 0 bases from V and 6 bases from J, with 11 bases in between. The CDR3 nucleotides are TGCGCCAGCAGCCAAGAGCCGGGCTTTCATGGCTACACCTTC. Protein sequence: CASSQEPGFHGYTF.

This clonotype was seen only a few times. This chain connects TRBV29-1 to TRBJ1-1, with no clear D. This CDR3 has 13 residues. V lost 4 bases and J 0 bases, leaving 9 bases between the germline ends. Looked up from germline, CDR1 is SQVTM and CDR2 is ANQGSEA. The CDR3, as DNA: TGCAGCGTTGTTTCCAGGATGAACACTGAAGCTTTCTTT. The encoded protein is CSVVSRMNTEAFF.

This clonotype came up a few times. The chain uses TRBV5-1 and TRBJ2-3, with 16 bases that match TRBD2. The ends lost 7 bases at V and 4 bases at J; junction bases unmatched: 9. Germline V gene data show CDR1 as SGHRS and CDR2 as YFSETQ. The CDR3 has 17 residues. The CDR3 loop is CASGSGTSGRASDTQYF. CDR3 nucleotide sequence: TGCGCCAGCGGATCCGGGACTAGCGGGAGGGCATCAGATACGCAGTATTTT.